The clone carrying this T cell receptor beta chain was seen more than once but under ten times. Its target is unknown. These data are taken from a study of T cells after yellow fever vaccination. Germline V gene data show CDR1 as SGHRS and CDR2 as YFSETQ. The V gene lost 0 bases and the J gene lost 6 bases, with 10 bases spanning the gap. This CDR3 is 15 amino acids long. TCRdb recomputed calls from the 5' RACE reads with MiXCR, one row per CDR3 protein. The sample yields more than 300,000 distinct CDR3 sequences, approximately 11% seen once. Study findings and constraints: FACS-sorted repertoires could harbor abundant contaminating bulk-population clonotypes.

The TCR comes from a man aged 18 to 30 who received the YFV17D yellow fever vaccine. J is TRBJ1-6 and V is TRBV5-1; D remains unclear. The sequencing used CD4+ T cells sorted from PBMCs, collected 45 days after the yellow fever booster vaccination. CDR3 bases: TGCGCCAGCAGCTTGGAAGGGCCCGTTAATTCACCCCTCCACTTT. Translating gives CASSLEGPVNSPLHF. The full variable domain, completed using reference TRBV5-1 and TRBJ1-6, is KAGVTQTPRYLIKTRGQQVTLSCSPISGHRSVSWYQQTPGQGLQFLFEYFSETQRNKGNFPGRFSGRQFSNSRSEMNVSTLELGDSALYLCASSLEGPVNSPLHFGNGTRLTVT.